The source of this TCR beta chain is a study of T cells after yellow fever vaccination. Germline V gene lookup returns CDR1 SEHNR and CDR2 FQNEAQ (reference sequence). The CDR3 contains 14 residues. The V segment lost 8 bases and the J segment 6 bases; nucleotides outside the gene matches: 8. Each CDR3 protein is one row after TCRdb ran MiXCR on the 5' RACE reads. Here the sample spans around 250,000 distinct CDR3 sequences, less than 9% being singletons. The TCR was taken from a man younger than 40 who received the YFV17D yellow fever vaccine. The V gene is TRBV7-9, the J gene TRBJ2-1; 9 nucleotides line up with TRBD2. The sequencing used CD4+ T cells sorted from PBMCs, collected 15 days after the yellow fever booster vaccination. CDR3 amino acids: CASSSSGGLNEQFF. Here the CDR3 DNA reads TGTGCCAGCTCTAGTAGCGGGGGCCTCAATGAGCAGTTCTTC.